These 6 T cell receptor beta chains originate from one sample sequenced in a study of follicular helper T cells after annual influenza vaccination (dated by TCRdb to about 2017). The library was obtained by the immunoSEQ multiplex PCR assay. Not all clones reach the TCRdb copy of this immuneACCESS table, which keeps in-frame sequences only. Checked studies attribute under half of the gap to unresolved V genes and leave the rest unexplained. The sample table lists some 11,000 clones, about 82% of them with a count of one. The top ten constitute roughly 0.9% of the sample. The sequences come from CXCR5- memory CD4+ T cells sorted from blood, collected 6 weeks after influenza vaccination. The sample's cell subset or site label is to be understood as: CXCR5- memory CD4 T cells. The receptors derive from an adult who received the influenza vaccine.

The chain recombines TRBV7-2 with TRBJ1-1; possible D gene TRBD1, 6 bases. From germline, CDR1 is SGHTA and CDR2 FQGNSA. The V end lost 1 base, the J end lost 11 bases, and 14 bases lay between the germline ends. The CDR3 runs 13 residues. In DNA, the CDR3 is TGTGCCAGCAGCTTAGACAGGGAATCGTATGCTTTCTTT. It codes for CASSLDRESYAFF.

The chain joins TRBV30 to TRBJ2-7, with 11 bases matching TRBD2. CDR3 length equals 14 residues. Germline lookup yields CDR1 GTSNPN and CDR2 SVGIG (reference sequence). After removal of 3 bases from V and 1 base from J, the junction contained 2 bases not matched to a gene. CDR3 nucleotide sequence: TGTGCCTGGAGCGGGACTAGCGGTTCCTACGAGCAGTACTTC. This sequence encodes CAWSGTSGSYEQYF.

This rearrangement joins TRBV4-3 to TRBJ2-4; D possibly corresponds to TRBD1 (6 bases). Germline-derived CDR1 and CDR2 are LGHNA and YSLEER. The ends were cut back, 0 bases at V and 4 bases at J, with 10 bases in the middle. The CDR3 consists of 15 residues. In DNA form, the CDR3 reads TGCGCCAGCAGCCAAGAAGCCAGGGGAAAAAACATTCAGTACTTC. Its protein product is CASSQEARGKNIQYF.

This chain links TRBV4-2 with TRBJ1-2; D might be TRBD1 (5 bases). Trimming took 5 bases from V and 4 from J, leaving 17 bases between them. Germline CDR1 and CDR2: LGHNA and YNFKEQ. This CDR3 region has 15 residues. As DNA, the CDR3 is TGTGCCAGCAGCTTGGGGCAGGGCGGGGTCTATGGCTACACCTTC. As protein: CASSLGQGGVYGYTF.

The CDR3 DNA sequence: TGTGCCAGCAGCTTGTCGGGACGAAAAAGTTACGAGCAGTACTTC. Protein sequence: CASSLSGRKSYEQYF. The genes are TRBV7-9 and TRBJ2-7, with D perhaps matching TRBD1 or TRBD2 (5 bases each). Trimming cost V 3 bases and J 4 bases, with 16 bases left between them. This CDR3 is built from 15 residues. Germline CDR1 is SEHNR and CDR2 is FQNEAQ (reference sequence).

This chain links TRBV28 with TRBJ2-3, with TRBD2 as a possible D gene (5 bases). Germline assignment: CDR1 MDHEN and CDR2 SYDVKM. This CDR3 has 13 amino acids. V dropped 6 bases and J dropped 5 bases, with 12 bases sitting between them. The CDR3 is CASRRAVEDTQYF. As DNA, the CDR3 is TGTGCCAGCAGAAGAGCGGTCGAAGATACGCAGTATTTT.